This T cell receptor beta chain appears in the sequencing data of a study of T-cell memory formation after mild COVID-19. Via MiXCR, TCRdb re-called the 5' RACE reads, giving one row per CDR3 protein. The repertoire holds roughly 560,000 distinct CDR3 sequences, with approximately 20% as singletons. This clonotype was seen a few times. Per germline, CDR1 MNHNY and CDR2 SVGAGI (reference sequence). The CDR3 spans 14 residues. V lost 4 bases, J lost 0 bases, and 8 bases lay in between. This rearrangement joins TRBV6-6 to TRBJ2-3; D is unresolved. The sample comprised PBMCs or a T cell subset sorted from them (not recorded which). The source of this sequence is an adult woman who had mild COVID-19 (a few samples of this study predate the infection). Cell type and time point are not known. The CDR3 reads CASSSLGSTDTQYF. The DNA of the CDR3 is TGTGCCAGCAGTTCTCTGGGTAGCACAGATACGCAGTATTTT.